These T cell receptor beta chains were read from a single sample in a study of T cell changes during pregnancy in multiple sclerosis. Using immunoSEQ multiplex PCR, the repertoire was profiled, and TCRdb retains in-frame clones only, with some absent. The table lists roughly 69,000 clones, just over 90% of them singletons. The sequencing used peripheral blood, collected after pregnancy. These receptors were taken from a female donor with multiple sclerosis, enrolled in a pregnancy study. The CDR3 runs from the conserved cysteine through the conserved F or W. The D gene is left open where the match is weak. Part of the rows lack a size; the others show once, few, many or a class for expanded clones.

clone_size	v_call	d_call	j_call	cdr3_length	cdr3_aa	cdr3_nt
NA	TRBV4-1	TRBD1	TRBJ2-1	18	CASSQLNLDRGRHNEQFF	TGCGCCAGCAGCCAACTAAATCTGGACAGGGGGCGCCACAATGAGCAGTTCTTC
NA	TRBV7-9	NA	TRBJ2-7	13	CASSGQNGMWQYF	TGTGCCAGCAGCGGACAGAATGGGATGTGGCAGTACTTC
NA	TRBV4-3	TRBD1	TRBJ2-6	19	CASSQGDRPMNSGANVLTF	TGCGCCAGCAGCCAAGGGGACAGGCCAATGAACTCTGGGGCCAACGTCCTGACTTTC
NA	TRBV28	TRBD2	TRBJ2-7	14	CASINSGSVYEQYF	TGTGCCAGCATCAATAGCGGGAGTGTTTACGAGCAGTACTTC
once	TRBV7-6	TRBD1	TRBJ2-5	17	CASSFSGTGGFGETQYF	TGTGCCAGCAGCTTTTCGGGGACAGGGGGCTTCGGAGAGACCCAGTACTTC
once	TRBV7-9	NA	TRBJ2-2	16	CASPAGASIFAGELFF	TGTGCCTCCCCGGCGGGGGCGTCAATTTTCGCCGGGGAGCTGTTTTTT
NA	TRBV7-2	TRBD1	TRBJ1-2	20	CASSLASVGGRGLGSYGYTF	TGTGCCAGCAGCTTAGCGTCGGTGGGGGGCAGGGGGCTGGGAAGCTATGGCTACACCTTC
few	TRBV6-4	TRBD2	TRBJ2-2	16	CASSDSISGITGELFF	TGTGCCAGCAGTGACTCGATTAGCGGGATAACCGGGGAGCTGTTTTTT
NA	TRBV4-3	NA	TRBJ2-2	12	CASSQTAGELFF	TGCGCCAGCAGCCAAACAGCTGGGGAGCTGTTTTTT
NA	TRBV11-2	TRBD2	TRBJ2-7	11	CEGGGLYEQYF	TGTGAGGGCGGGGGGCTCTACGAGCAGTACTTC
NA	TRBV30	TRBD2	TRBJ2-2	18	CAWNYPPLLAGNGGELFF	TGTGCCTGGAATTATCCCCCCCTACTAGCGGGAAACGGCGGGGAGCTGTTTTTT
NA	TRBV28	TRBD2	TRBJ2-3	16	CATLPGLAEYTDTQYF	TGTGCCACTTTGCCGGGACTAGCGGAATACACAGATACGCAGTATTTT
NA	TRBV5-4	NA	TRBJ1-1	12	CASSSGNTEAFF	TGTGCCAGCAGTTCGGGGAACACTGAAGCTTTCTTT
NA	TRBV7-2	TRBD2	TRBJ2-5	16	CASSSHTLAVEETQYF	TGTGCCAGCAGCTCACATACTCTAGCGGTCGAAGAGACCCAGTACTTC
NA	TRBV4-1	NA	TRBJ1-4	17	CASSPPGRRRTNEKLFF	TGCGCCAGCAGCCCCCCTGGAAGGCGGAGGACTAATGAAAAACTGTTTTTT
NA	TRBV10-3	TRBD2	TRBJ2-7	16	CAISESGLAGGNEQYF	TGTGCCATCAGTGAGTCAGGACTAGCGGGAGGAAACGAGCAGTACTTC